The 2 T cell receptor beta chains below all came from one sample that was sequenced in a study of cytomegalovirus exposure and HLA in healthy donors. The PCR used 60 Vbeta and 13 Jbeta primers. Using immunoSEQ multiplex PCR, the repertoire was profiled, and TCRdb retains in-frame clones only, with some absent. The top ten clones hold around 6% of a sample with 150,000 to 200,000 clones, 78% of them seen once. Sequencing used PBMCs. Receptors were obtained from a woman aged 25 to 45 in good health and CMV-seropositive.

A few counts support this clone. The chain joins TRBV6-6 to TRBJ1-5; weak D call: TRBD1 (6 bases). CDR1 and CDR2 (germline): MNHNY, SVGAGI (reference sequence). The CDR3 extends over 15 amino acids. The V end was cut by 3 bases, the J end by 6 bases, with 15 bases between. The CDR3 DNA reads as TGTGCCAGCAGTTATCGTGGTTCGGACAGTCAGCCCCAGCATTTT. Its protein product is CASSYRGSDSQPQHF.

The CDR3: CASSLLPGNTIYF. As DNA, the CDR3 is TGTGCCAGCAGCCTCCTACCCGGAAACACCATATATTTT. The chain recombines TRBV14 with TRBJ1-3; D gene uncertain. V lost 4 bases and J lost 4, with 8 bases in between. The germline gives CDR1 SGHDN, CDR2 FVKESK. The CDR3 runs to 13 residues.